This record covers a single TCR beta chain. Many counts were recorded for this clonotype. Its target antigen remains unknown. No much larger clone is present one base from it, and per-base qualities are unavailable. Libraries were made using PCR. The run used an Illumina HiSeq 2500. To normalize quantification of the TCRbeta repertoire, the TCR libraries were built with molecular barcoding that relied on unique molecular identifiers. TCRdb redid the processing of the public reads, applying fastp at Q25 and MiXCR, and retained in-frame beta chains. Rows with one shared CDR3 protein collapse into an entry with the most common genes and DNA. For this sample there are 65,000 to 70,000 distinct CDR3 sequences; roughly 4.4% appear just once. Under 20% of the sample comes from the top ten. At the junction V is shortened by 5 bases and J by 0 bases, with 19 bases in between. CDR1 MDHEN and CDR2 SYDVKM were looked up in the germline V gene. The CDR3 numbers 18 residues from cysteine through phenylalanine. Only the CDR3 part of the read is kept: 54 bases, read in frame from the first base.

The data derive from a study of T-cell reconstitution after alpha-beta-depleted transplantation in children (dated by TCRdb to the mid-2010s). Some background on the complete study: The study quantitatively tracked T-cell immune reconstitution after TCRalphabeta/CD19-depleted allogeneic hematopoietic cell transplantation in children using TCR repertoire profiling.

Overall study outcomes, separate from this receptor: In some patients, the high TCRbeta diversity seen at day 60 was put down to recipient T cells and intrathymic progenitors that had survived conditioning. The frequencies of hyperexpanded clones fell over the following months, and after one year, T-cell counts and TCRbeta diversity were mostly attributed to newly produced T cells. The apparently early alphabetaT-cell count recovery about two months after transplant was reportedly dependent on only several hundred rapidly expanded clones derived from non-depleted graft cells.

This sample's treatment or condition label indicates: allogeneic hematopoietic cell transplantation with graft depleted of TCRalphabeta T cells and CD19 B cells. TCRalphabeta/CD19-depleted allogeneic hematopoietic cell grafts were given to the transplant recipients, all of whom were children. The chain is encoded by TRBV28 joined to TRBJ1-4; TRBD1 might be the D gene, on 6 matching bases. This specimen consisted of PBMCs, mostly from graft donor cells, obtained 180 days after TCRalphabeta/CD19-depleted stem cell transplant. This TCR was sampled from a boy less than two years old who had a stem cell transplant for acute myeloid leukemia, so the T cells may come from the graft donor. The sequenced DNA is TGTGCCAGCAGTGCAACCCTCTTCAGGGGCACAACTAATGAAAAACTGTTTTTT. Translated, it gives CASSATLFRGTTNEKLFF. Reference TRBV28 and TRBJ1-4 proteins supply the regions before and after the CDR3; the full variable domain is: DVKVTQSSRYLVKRTGEKVFLECVQDMDHENMFWYRQDPGLGLRLIYFSYDVKMKEKGDIPEGYSVSREKKERFSLILESASTNQTSMYLCASSATLFRGTTNEKLFFGSGTQLSVL.